These 28 T cell receptor beta chains share one sample of origin, sequenced in a study of blood T cell repertoires in COVID-19. Clones were sequenced by immunoSEQ multiplex PCR, and TCRdb holds only the in-frame ones, with some missing. There are about 260,000 clones in the sample; 85% to 90% occur only once, and approximately 10% lies in the top ten. Sequenced input: peripheral blood. The receptors shown here come from a woman aged 25 to 39 with COVID-19, enrolled during active disease.

This clone was detected a few times. J is TRBJ2-7 and V is TRBV6-2 or TRBV6-3; 10 bases match TRBD2. Germline V gives CDR1 MNHEY, CDR2 SVGEGT. J was trimmed by 7 bases and V by 4 bases; bases with no gene match: 13. This CDR3 is built from 16 residues. The CDR3 reads CASSSPQREGLGEQYF. CDR3 bases: TGTGCCAGCAGTTCCCCCCAGCGGGAGGGCCTTGGAGAGCAGTACTTC.

The chain uses TRBV5-1 and TRBJ2-1; D possibly corresponds to TRBD2 (6 bases). V lost 6 bases, J lost 6 bases, and 22 bases lay in between. This CDR3 is built from 16 residues. Looked up from germline, CDR1 is SGHRS and CDR2 is YFSETQ. In nucleotides, the CDR3 is TGCGCCAGCAAGTCAAGTGGCGGGATTGGTCTCAATGAGCAGTTCTTC. Its protein is CASKSSGGIGLNEQFF. Combining the CDR3 with reference TRBV5-1 and TRBJ2-1 gives the whole variable domain KAGVTQTPRYLIKTRGQQVTLSCSPISGHRSVSWYQQTPGQGLQFLFEYFSETQRNKGNFPGRFSGRQFSNSRSEMNVSTLELGDSALYLCASKSSGGIGLNEQFFGPGTRLTVL.

In nucleotides, the CDR3 is TGTGCCAGCAGTTTAGCGGGACCCTACAATGAGCAGTTCTTC. Translated, it gives CASSLAGPYNEQFF. The chain uses TRBV27 and TRBJ2-1; D is possibly TRBD2 (6 bases). Trimming cost V 2 bases and J 2 bases, with 7 bases left between them. Germline assignment: CDR1 MNHEY and CDR2 SMNVEV (reference sequence). The CDR3 extends over 14 amino acids.

This clone was seen only a few times. V gene TRBV3-1 (or the pseudogene TRBV3-2) combines with J gene TRBJ1-2, with 9 bases matching TRBD1. This CDR3 has 15 amino acids. V lost 0 bases and J lost 7; bases outside the gene matches: 6. Looked up from germline, CDR1 is LGHDT and CDR2 is YNNKEL (reference sequence). The CDR3 protein is CASSQDRGQGFGYTF. CDR3 bases: TGTGCCAGCAGCCAAGATCGTGGACAGGGGTTTGGCTACACCTTC.

The chain employs TRBV18 and TRBJ2-3; no clear D gene. This CDR3 contains 17 residues. CDR1 KGHSH and CDR2 LQKENI come from the germline V gene. V was cut by 5 bases and J by 0 bases, with 18 bases left in between. The CDR3 spells CASSSLSQASSTDTQYF. CDR3 DNA sequence: TGTGCCAGCTCATCGTTGTCGCAGGCTTCTAGCACAGATACGCAGTATTTT.

The V gene is TRBV7-9, the J gene TRBJ1-2, with 7 bases aligning to TRBD1. Germline V gene sequence: CDR1 SEHNR, CDR2 FQNEAQ (reference sequence). The CDR3 covers 16 residues. With 3 bases clipped from V and 4 bases from J, the junction kept 11 bases outside the gene matches. CDR3 nucleotide sequence: TGTGCCAGCAGCTTCAAGCAACAGGGGTCCCTCTATGGCTACACCTTC. It specifies CASSFKQQGSLYGYTF.

The sample holds a few counts of this clone. J is TRBJ1-5 and V is TRBV5-6; 8 bases are a match to TRBD1. CDR1 and CDR2 (germline): SGHDT, YYEEEE. The CDR3 is 17 amino acids. V dropped 2 bases and J dropped 6; count of bases not matched to a gene: 13. Here the CDR3 DNA reads TGTGCCAGCAGCTTAAGAGGACAGGGAGTTTGGGGTCAGCCCCAGCATTTT. Encoded protein: CASSLRGQGVWGQPQHF.

The V gene is TRBV28, the J gene TRBJ1-1; 10 bases agree with TRBD1. The V gene's germline CDR1 is MDHEN and CDR2 SYDVKM. V lost 6 bases, J lost 5 bases, and 9 bases stayed unmatched. CDR3 length equals 15 residues. The DNA for the CDR3 is TGTGCCAGCAGCTCGACAGGGGGCGCGACTACTGAAGCTTTCTTT. Residues: CASSSTGGATTEAFF.

The genes are TRBV5-4 and TRBJ1-2, with 7 nucleotides matching TRBD1. This CDR3 is built from 14 residues. CDR1 SGHNT and CDR2 YYREEE come from the germline V gene (reference sequence). The V gene end was trimmed by 0 bases and the J gene end by 9 bases; junction bases not matched to a gene: 8. As DNA, the CDR3 is TGTGCCAGCAGCTTGGTGACAGGGTTTTTGAGCTACACCTTC. As protein: CASSLVTGFLSYTF. Full variable domain (remainder filled in from reference TRBV5-4 and TRBJ1-2): ETGVTQSPTHLIKTRGQQVTLRCSSQSGHNTVSWYQQALGQGPQFIFQYYREEENGRGNFPPRFSGLQFPNYSSELNVNALELDDSALYLCASSLVTGFLSYTFGSGTRLTVV.

This sequence joins TRBV11-2 and TRBJ2-7; perhaps TRBD2 as D (5 bases). Deletions cut 1 base from V and 7 bases from J, with 5 bases between. The CDR3 covers 11 residues. The germline CDR1 and CDR2 sequences are SGHAT and FQNNGV. CDR3 nucleotide sequence: TGTGCCAGCAGCTTAGCGGGGGAGCAGTACTTC. Its translation: CASSLAGEQYF.

The chain employs TRBV4-1 and TRBJ2-7; D perhaps matches TRBD1 (6 bases). Trimming pared 1 base from V and 6 bases from J, leaving 19 bases between. CDR3 length: 16 amino acids. In germline, CDR1 is MGHRA, CDR2 YSYEKL. CDR3 sequence (DNA): TGCGCCAGCAGCCAAGGACAGGCCTTCACCCCGCTCGAGCAGTACTTC. Translating it yields CASSQGQAFTPLEQYF.

The chain is built from TRBV19 and TRBJ2-1, with TRBD1 identical over 8 bases. The CDR3 spans 13 residues. Germline-derived CDR1 and CDR2 are LNHDA and SQIVND (reference sequence). The V segment lost 3 bases and the J segment 6 bases; nucleotides outside the gene matches: 1. The CDR3 DNA sequence: TGTGCCAGTAGTATTACAGGGGGCAATGAGCAGTTCTTC. Its protein is CASSITGGNEQFF.

The chain uses TRBV6-2 or TRBV6-3 and TRBJ2-7, with D perhaps matching TRBD2 (5 bases). This CDR3 has 14 amino acids. Trimming pared 5 bases from V and 3 bases from J, leaving 14 bases between. Germline loops: CDR1 MNHEY, CDR2 SVGEGT. In DNA form, the CDR3 reads TGTGCCAGCAGTCAGACCCCTAGCTACTACGAGCAGTACTTC. Translating it yields CASSQTPSYYEQYF.

In DNA form, the CDR3 reads TGTGCCACCAGTGACCCCCGGACAGGGTGGGCCGGGGAGCTGTTTTTT. It codes for CATSDPRTGWAGELFF. This chain connects TRBV24-1 to TRBJ2-2; 8 nucleotides align to TRBD1. The V segment lost 4 bases and the J segment 6 bases; nucleotides outside the gene matches: 9. The length of the CDR3 is 16 residues. Germline CDR1 reads KGHDR; CDR2 reads SFDVKD.

The V and J genes are TRBV6-2 or TRBV6-3 and TRBJ2-7, with TRBD2 identical over 9 bases. This CDR3 is 15 amino acids long. Germline trimming cut 7 bases from V and 1 base from J; bases unmatched to any gene: 8. CDR1 and CDR2 (germline): MNHEY, SVGEGT. CDR3 sequence: CASTPGSGRSYEQYF. As DNA, the CDR3 is TGTGCCAGCACCCCGGGCAGCGGGAGGTCCTACGAGCAGTACTTC.

This chain connects TRBV5-1 to TRBJ2-4; no firm D call. Germline CDR1 SGHRS, CDR2 YFSETQ. Trimming removed 1 base at V and 5 bases at J, with 13 bases between. The CDR3 length is 15 residues. For the CDR3, the DNA is TGCGCCAGCAGCTTGTGGGCACCCGGCCAAAACATTCAGTACTTC. Its translation is CASSLWAPGQNIQYF.

The chain carries TRBV7-9 and TRBJ2-2, with 8 bases lining up with TRBD2. CDR1 and CDR2 from the germline V gene are SEHNR and FQNEAQ (reference sequence). V shed 5 bases and J 5 bases; nucleotides not matched to a gene: 13. The CDR3 loop spans 17 amino acids. The DNA of the CDR3 is TGTGCCAGCAGCGGTCTTCGGACTAGCCGATTAACCGGGGAGCTGTTTTTT. The encoded protein is CASSGLRTSRLTGELFF.

V and J are TRBV28 and TRBJ2-1, with D possibly TRBD2 on 6 matching bases. V dropped 10 bases and J dropped 4 bases, with 14 bases sitting between them. The CDR3 runs 13 residues. From germline, CDR1 is MDHEN and CDR2 SYDVKM. The CDR3 loop is CATAGTPYNEQFF. CDR3 nucleotides: TGTGCCACCGCCGGGACTCCATACAATGAGCAGTTCTTC.

The rearrangement joins TRBV10-3 to TRBJ2-2; D gene uncertain. CDR1 and CDR2 (germline): ENHRY, SYGVKD. The CDR3 totals 13 residues. The V end was cut by 8 bases, the J end by 6 bases, with 13 bases between. As DNA, the CDR3 is TGTGCCATCCAGGCCCTCAACCCCGGGGAGCTGTTTTTT. Residues: CAIQALNPGELFF.

The chain has TRBV10-2 and TRBJ1-5; 7 bases are shared with TRBD1. In germline, CDR1 is WSHSY, CDR2 SAAADI. The CDR3 is 15 amino acids. V lost 6 bases and J lost 7; bases outside the gene matches: 12. CDR3 nucleotide sequence: TGCGCCAGCAGGGAGGGAACAGGGGCTTGGCAGCCCCAGCATTTT. Its protein product is CASREGTGAWQPQHF.

In DNA form, the CDR3 reads TGTGCCAGCAGCTTTAGCGGGAGCACCTACAATGAGCAGTTCTTC. The encoded protein is CASSFSGSTYNEQFF. The chain employs TRBV7-6 and TRBJ2-1; 9 bases are shared with TRBD2. CDR1 is SGHVS and CDR2 is FNYEAQ in the germline V gene. The CDR3 spans 15 residues. With V trimmed by 3 bases and J by 2 bases, 2 bases remained unmatched.

This chain uses TRBV2 with TRBJ1-5; 7 nucleotides agree with TRBD1. Germline V gives CDR1 SNHLY, CDR2 FYNNEI. The CDR3 is 15 residues long. With V trimmed by 7 bases and J by 2 bases, 8 bases remained unmatched. CDR3 loop: CASTMGQTGNQPQHF. DNA of the CDR3: TGTGCCAGCACGATGGGACAGACGGGCAATCAGCCCCAGCATTTT.

As for this clone: Other nucleotide sequences from this sample produce the same CDR3. The V call is TRBV5-4, the J call TRBJ2-7; no clear D gene. Per the germline V gene, CDR1 is SGHNT and CDR2 is YYREEE (reference sequence). CDR3 length: 13 amino acids. V lost 0 bases and J 0 bases, leaving 4 bases between the germline ends. In DNA form, the CDR3 reads TGTGCCAGCAGCTTGGCCAGCTCCTACGAGCAGTACTTC. Encoded protein: CASSLASSYEQYF.

CDR3 bases: TGTGCCAGCAGTAAACCGGGACACCCGCGGGGCAATCAGCCCCAGCATTTT. This gives the protein CASSKPGHPRGNQPQHF. The rearrangement uses TRBV6-4 and TRBJ1-5; tentatively, D is TRBD1 (6 bases). The germline gives CDR1 MRHNA, CDR2 SNTAGT. V dropped 5 bases and J dropped 2 bases, with 19 bases sitting between them. The CDR3 consists of 17 residues.

The chain carries TRBV28 and TRBJ2-5, with a tentative D call TRBD1 (6 bases). The CDR3 is 14 residues long. The germline CDR1 and CDR2 sequences are MDHEN and SYDVKM. V lost 10 bases, J lost 0 bases, and 15 bases lay in between. CDR3 loop: CAILDRNYQETQYF. The CDR3 DNA follows: TGTGCCATCCTGGACAGAAACTACCAAGAGACCCAGTACTTC. Full variable domain (remainder filled in from reference TRBV28 and TRBJ2-5): DVKVTQSSRYLVKRTGEKVFLECVQDMDHENMFWYRQDPGLGLRLIYFSYDVKMKEKGDIPEGYSVSREKKERFSLILESASTNQTSMYLCAILDRNYQETQYFGPGTRLLVL.

The DNA for the CDR3 is TGCGCCAGCAGCCAAGGGGGACAGGTCAATGAAAAACTGTTTTTT. Translated: CASSQGGQVNEKLFF. This chain uses TRBV4-1 with TRBJ1-4; 8 bases fit TRBD1. Looked up from germline, CDR1 is MGHRA and CDR2 is YSYEKL. The CDR3 consists of 15 residues. V was pared by 1 base and J by 5 bases, with 3 bases of the junction left unmatched.

This clone was recorded a few times. This chain connects TRBV5-1 to TRBJ1-1; perhaps TRBD1 as D (5 bases). Trimming removed 0 bases from V and 4 bases from J, with 16 bases in between. The length of the CDR3 is 16 residues. CDR1 and CDR2 (germline): SGHRS, YFSETQ. CDR3 region: CASSLDQGAGGTEAFF. For the CDR3, the DNA is TGCGCCAGCAGCTTGGACCAGGGAGCCGGGGGCACTGAAGCTTTCTTT.

This clone was observed a single time. The rearrangement links TRBV6-4 to TRBJ2-3; possibly TRBD2 for D (5 bases). Germline CDR1 is MRHNA and CDR2 is SNTAGT. V gave up 8 bases and J gave up 5 bases, with 14 bases separating them. The CDR3 has 13 residues. CDR3 sequence (DNA): TGTGCCAGCTCCCTCGACGGAGGAGATACGCAGTATTTT. Translated: CASSLDGGDTQYF.